The 26 T cell receptor beta chains reported below all come from one sample, sequenced in a study of blood T cell repertoires in COVID-19. Some clones are missing from TCRdb's copy, which holds only in-frame ones; the method was immunoSEQ multiplex PCR. The table shows 110,000 to 150,000 clones, with 70% to 80% occurring only once. Specimen: peripheral blood. These receptors all come from a woman between 65 and 79 years old with COVID-19, enrolled during active disease.

The chain couples TRBV5-4 to TRBJ1-3; unclear D gene. The CDR3 totals 16 residues. Trimming pared 4 bases from V and 0 bases from J, leaving 14 bases between. Germline lookup yields CDR1 SGHNT and CDR2 YYREEE (reference sequence). CDR3 amino acids: CASSPPGPTSGNTIYF. Written as DNA, the CDR3 is TGTGCCAGCAGCCCGCCAGGCCCCACCTCTGGAAACACCATATATTTT.

This chain uses TRBV7-8 with TRBJ1-2; 9 positions match TRBD1. CDR1 is SGHVS and CDR2 is FQNEAQ in the germline V gene. The CDR3 extends over 17 amino acids. V shed 1 base and J 3 bases; nucleotides not matched to a gene: 9. CDR3 DNA sequence: TGTGCCAGCAGCTTAGGGATGGGGACAGGGTTGGACTATGGCTACACCTTC. This sequence encodes CASSLGMGTGLDYGYTF.

The chain carries TRBV7-2 and TRBJ1-4, with TRBD1 identical over 10 bases. The CDR3 length is 14 residues. Germline V gene data show CDR1 as SGHTA and CDR2 as FQGNSA. The junction had 6 bases not matched to a gene; V was cut back by 6 bases and J by 8 bases. The CDR3 reads CASSGTGAREKLFF. In nucleotides, the CDR3 is TGTGCCAGCAGTGGGACAGGGGCTAGAGAAAAACTGTTTTTT.

The gene calls are TRBV3-1 (or the pseudogene TRBV3-2) and TRBJ2-7, with 10 bases that match TRBD2. V dropped 0 bases and J dropped 2; count of bases not matched to a gene: 4. Germline V lookup: CDR1 LGHDT, CDR2 YNNKEL (reference sequence). The CDR3 covers 16 residues. The CDR3 DNA is TGTGCCAGCAGCCAAGAGGCAACTAGCGGGACCTACGAGCAGTACTTC. It is translated as CASSQEATSGTYEQYF.

This clone has a handful of counts. The genes are TRBV3-1 (or the pseudogene TRBV3-2) and TRBJ2-1; 8 bases align to TRBD1. CDR3 length: 15 residues. Germline V lookup: CDR1 LGHDT, CDR2 YNNKEL (reference sequence). After removal of 6 bases from V and 5 bases from J, the junction contained 9 bases not matched to a gene. For the CDR3, the DNA is TGTGCCAGCAGGCCAATCGGGACAGGTCACAATGAGCAGTTCTTC. The encoded protein is CASRPIGTGHNEQFF.

The gene calls are TRBV11-2 and TRBJ2-5, with 9 bases aligning to TRBD2. Germline loops: CDR1 SGHAT, CDR2 FQNNGV. This CDR3 region has 14 residues. V dropped 5 bases and J dropped 2; count of bases not matched to a gene: 3. The CDR3 region has the DNA TGTGCCAGCAGCCGCGCGGGGGGGCAAGAGACCCAGTACTTC. Its protein is CASSRAGGQETQYF. Looking up the rest from reference TRBV11-2 and TRBJ2-5 gives the full variable domain: EAGVAQSPRYKIIEKRQSVAFWCNPISGHATLYWYQQILGQGPKLLIQFQNNGVVDDSQLPKDRFSAERLKGVDSTLKIQPAKLEDSAVYLCASSRAGGQETQYFGPGTRLLVL.

About this clone itself: A read error may account for a junction end that differs from germline. This chain joins TRBV11-2 and TRBJ1-2; D unclear. The CDR3 has 13 amino acids. Germline V gene sequence: CDR1 SGHAT, CDR2 FQNNGV. The CDR3 DNA reads TGTGCCAGCAGCCCCGGACTGAACTACGGCTACACCTTC. Protein sequence: CASSPGLNYGYTF.

The genes are TRBV7-2 and TRBJ2-7; 12 nucleotides line up with TRBD2. CDR3 length equals 15 residues. The V segment lost 3 bases and the J segment 5 bases; nucleotides outside the gene matches: 5. The germline CDR1 and CDR2 sequences are SGHTA and FQGNSA. The CDR3 here is CASSLLAGGPNEQYF. CDR3 bases: TGTGCCAGCAGCTTGCTAGCGGGGGGGCCCAACGAGCAGTACTTC.

This sequence joins TRBV3-1 (or the pseudogene TRBV3-2) and TRBJ1-4; 7 nucleotides agree with TRBD1. Germline CDR1 LGHDT, CDR2 YNNKEL (reference sequence). The V segment lost 2 bases and the J segment 5 bases; nucleotides outside the gene matches: 8. This CDR3 region has 16 residues. The CDR3 sequence: CASSQRRGQENEKLFF. CDR3 in DNA: TGTGCCAGCAGCCAAAGGAGGGGGCAGGAGAATGAAAAACTGTTTTTT.

This chain joins TRBV5-4 and TRBJ1-1; a possible D gene is TRBD1 (5 bases). This CDR3 region has 14 residues. In germline, CDR1 is SGHNT, CDR2 YYREEE (reference sequence). Trimming removed 4 bases from V and 7 bases from J, with 17 bases in between. The CDR3: CASSTPQGSVEAFF. CDR3 in DNA: TGTGCCAGCAGCACGCCCCAGGGTTCGGTTGAAGCTTTCTTT.

J is TRBJ2-5 and V is TRBV7-8, with a weak D call TRBD2 (7 bases). Germline V gene sequence: CDR1 SGHVS, CDR2 FQNEAQ. The CDR3 runs 17 residues. Trimming cost V 5 bases and J 7 bases, with 26 bases left between them. The CDR3 DNA reads as TGTGCCAGCAGCGTTATTACCCCCCCGGGGGGCGAGGGGACCCAGTACTTC. Protein product: CASSVITPPGGEGTQYF.

The gene calls are TRBV5-8 and TRBJ2-1; 12 bases map to TRBD2. The trim removed 5 bases at V and 6 bases at J, leaving 3 bases unmatched. The CDR3 has 14 residues. Germline V gene lookup returns CDR1 SGHTS and CDR2 YDEGEE. CDR3 coding DNA: TGTGCCAGCAGACTAGCGGGGGGTTTCAATGAGCAGTTCTTC. This gives the protein CASRLAGGFNEQFF.

This clone was found once. This chain uses TRBV3-1 (or the pseudogene TRBV3-2) with TRBJ2-3; 9 bases agree with TRBD2. J gave up 3 bases and V 0 bases, and 1 base lay outside the gene matches. Germline CDR1 is LGHDT and CDR2 is YNNKEL (reference sequence). This CDR3 comprises 15 residues. The chain's CDR3 is CASSQDSGGTDTQYF. The CDR3 DNA reads as TGTGCCAGCAGCCAAGATAGCGGGGGTACAGATACGCAGTATTTT.

This clone was seen just once. CDR3 residues: CASRPGQGYEQYF. The CDR3 DNA is TGTGCCAGCAGGCCGGGACAGGGGTACGAGCAGTACTTC. The rearrangement links TRBV28 to TRBJ2-7; 10 nucleotides line up with TRBD1. With 6 bases clipped from V and 4 bases from J, the junction kept 3 bases outside the gene matches. Looked up from germline, CDR1 is MDHEN and CDR2 is SYDVKM. The CDR3 is made up of 13 amino acids.

J is TRBJ2-3 and V is TRBV4-1; D call uncertain. The CDR3 consists of 16 residues. V lost 4 bases and J 4 bases, leaving 18 bases between the germline ends. The germline V gene has CDR1 MGHRA and CDR2 YSYEKL. The CDR3 bases are TGCGCCAGCAGCCCTTTAATGGCCGCGGCGGCAGATACGCAGTATTTT. Protein: CASSPLMAAAADTQYF.

V is TRBV2 and J is TRBJ2-2; TRBD2 agrees at 11 bases. The trim removed 5 bases at V and 8 bases at J, leaving 10 bases unmatched. The CDR3 consists of 16 residues. The V gene's germline CDR1 is SNHLY and CDR2 FYNNEI. The CDR3 is CASSSFSGGAGGELFF. CDR3 DNA: TGTGCCAGCAGTTCTTTTAGCGGGGGGGCCGGAGGGGAGCTGTTTTTT. Filled out from reference TRBV2 and TRBJ2-2, the complete variable domain reads EPEVTQTPSHQVTQMGQEVILRCVPISNHLYFYWYRQILGQKVEFLVSFYNNEISEKSEIFDDQFSVERPDGSNFTLKIRSTKLEDSAMYFCASSSFSGGAGGELFFGEGSRLTVL.

The chain uses TRBV9 and TRBJ2-1; D possibly corresponds to TRBD2 (7 bases). CDR3 size: 14 residues. Deletions cut 4 bases from V and 8 bases from J, with 16 bases between. Germline V gene sequence: CDR1 SGDLS, CDR2 YYNGEE. The CDR3 sequence: CASSRGTGRDEQFF. CDR3 sequence (DNA): TGTGCCAGCAGCCGGGGAACAGGGAGGGATGAGCAGTTCTTC.

V and J are TRBV9 and TRBJ1-2; D may be TRBD1 (5 bases). Trimming removed 3 bases at V and 4 bases at J, with 13 bases between. CDR1 is SGDLS, CDR2 YYNGEE, per germline. This CDR3 contains 14 residues. The CDR3 bases are TGTGCCAGCAGCGCGACAGATGGATCCTATGGCTACACCTTC. Translated, it gives CASSATDGSYGYTF. Together with reference TRBV9 and TRBJ1-2, the CDR3 gives the full variable domain: DSGVTQTPKHLITATGQRVTLRCSPRSGDLSVYWYQQSLDQGLQFLIQYYNGEERAKGNILERFSAQQFPDLHSELNLSSLELGDSALYFCASSATDGSYGYTFGSGTRLTVV.

The chain uses TRBV7-3 and TRBJ2-3, with 15 bases identical to TRBD2. Unmatched junction bases numbered 9, after V lost 5 bases and J lost 6 bases. Per the germline V gene, CDR1 is SGHTA and CDR2 is FQGTGA. This CDR3 has 17 amino acids. The CDR3 DNA is TGTGCCAGCAGCCGCCAAGGGACTAGCGGGGGGCGTGATACGCAGTATTTT. This gives the protein CASSRQGTSGGRDTQYF. Drawing the rest from reference TRBV7-3 and TRBJ2-3, the complete variable domain is GAGVSQTPSNKVTEKGKYVELRCDPISGHTALYWYRQSLGQGPEFLIYFQGTGAADDSGLPNDRFFAVRPEGSVSTLKIQRTERGDSAVYLCASSRQGTSGGRDTQYFGPGTRLTVL.

The chain couples TRBV9 to TRBJ1-2; 12 positions agree with TRBD1. This CDR3 contains 17 residues. J lost 2 bases, V lost 3 bases, and 8 bases had no gene match. Germline V CDR1 and CDR2: SGDLS, YYNGEE. CDR3: CASSAGTGGLWNYGYTF. CDR3 bases: TGTGCCAGCAGCGCCGGGACAGGGGGCCTGTGGAACTATGGCTACACCTTC.

The genes are TRBV18 and TRBJ1-2, with 7 bases aligning to TRBD1. The CDR3 consists of 17 residues. From germline, CDR1 is KGHSH and CDR2 LQKENI. The V and J ends lost 3 bases and 0 bases, in that order; junction bases with no gene match: 10. This CDR3 is CASSPALRDSSNYGYTF. CDR3 sequence (DNA): TGTGCCAGCTCACCGGCCCTCCGGGACAGCTCTAACTATGGCTACACCTTC.

CDR3: CASSLGVSGEKLFF. CDR3 nucleotide sequence: TGCGCCAGCAGCTTGGGGGTCTCGGGGGAAAAACTGTTTTTT. The V call is TRBV5-1, the J call TRBJ1-4; D call uncertain. This CDR3 is built from 14 residues. Germline lookup yields CDR1 SGHRS and CDR2 YFSETQ. Trimming took 0 bases from V and 8 from J, leaving 11 bases between them.

The chain recombines TRBV7-3 with TRBJ2-3; 9 nucleotides agree with TRBD2. CDR1 and CDR2 (germline): SGHTA, FQGTGA. V shed 3 bases and J 5 bases; nucleotides not matched to a gene: 6. This CDR3 contains 15 residues. This CDR3 reads CASSFSGGGKDTQYF. The CDR3, as DNA: TGTGCCAGCAGCTTTAGCGGGGGAGGGAAAGATACGCAGTATTTT.

This sequence joins TRBV19 and TRBJ2-5; 9 positions match TRBD1. This CDR3 has 14 residues. Unmatched junction bases numbered 10, after V lost 10 bases and J lost 4 bases. The germline gives CDR1 LNHDA, CDR2 SQIVND (reference sequence). In DNA, the CDR3 is TGTGCCACCACGGGACAGGGCGGAGGAGAGACCCAGTACTTC. As protein: CATTGQGGGETQYF.

J is TRBJ2-7 and V is TRBV7-9; D is unclear. The V gene's germline CDR1 is SEHNR and CDR2 FQNEAQ (reference sequence). V lost 5 bases to trimming and J lost 10 bases, with 24 bases between them. This CDR3 contains 15 residues. CDR3: CASSAQLPSGWSQYF. In DNA, the CDR3 is TGTGCCAGCAGCGCACAATTACCCTCGGGTTGGTCTCAGTACTTC.

The V gene is TRBV19, the J gene TRBJ2-2, with 11 bases identical to TRBD1. There are 14 residues in the CDR3. Germline values: CDR1 LNHDA, CDR2 SQIVND (reference sequence). Losses at the gene ends were 5 bases for V and 4 bases for J; bases not matched to a gene: 0. The CDR3 coding sequence is TGTGCCAGTAGTGGACAGGGGGCCACCGGGGAGCTGTTTTTT. This sequence encodes CASSGQGATGELFF.